One and the same sample provided the 28 T cell receptor beta chains below, sequenced in a study of cytomegalovirus exposure and HLA in healthy donors. Here immunoSEQ multiplex PCR was the method, and the copy in TCRdb shows in-frame clones only, minus some. Of 300,000 or so clones listed, around 90% are singletons. Material for sequencing was PBMCs. The receptors stem from a man aged 25-40 years in good health and CMV-seronegative.

The chain recombines TRBV6-5 with TRBJ1-2; D not resolved. The V gene's germline CDR1 is MNHEY and CDR2 SVGAGI. The CDR3 contains 15 residues. The V and J ends lost 0 bases and 2 bases respectively, with 10 bases between them. CDR3 sequence (DNA): TGTGCCAGCAGTTACTCGCTGAGTAAAAACTATGGCTACACCTTC. Translation gives CASSYSLSKNYGYTF.

The chain links TRBV30 to TRBJ2-7; possibly TRBD1 for D (6 bases). Germline V gives CDR1 GTSNPN, CDR2 SVGIG (reference sequence). The CDR3 is 15 residues long. Trimming took 4 bases from V and 6 from J, leaving 22 bases between them. The CDR3 loop reads CAWKTQTGRTGEQYF. Written as DNA, the CDR3 is TGTGCCTGGAAAACCCAGACAGGTAGAACCGGCGAGCAGTACTTC.

The chain uses TRBV14 and TRBJ2-2; D remains ambiguous. This CDR3 comprises 14 residues. The germline V gene has CDR1 SGHDN and CDR2 FVKESK. The V gene lost 4 bases and the J gene lost 5 bases, with 11 bases spanning the gap. The CDR3 region has the DNA TGTGCCAGCAGCCCGAACTCGGAGACCGGGGAGCTGTTTTTT. Its translation: CASSPNSETGELFF.

V and J are TRBV18 and TRBJ2-5; 14 bases map to TRBD2. The CDR3 has 18 amino acids. Germline values: CDR1 KGHSH, CDR2 LQKENI. The ends lost 3 bases at V and 0 bases at J; junction bases unmatched: 6. The CDR3 sequence is CASSPRRTSGGNQETQYF. The CDR3 bases are TGTGCCAGCTCACCCCGCCGGACTAGCGGGGGGAACCAAGAGACCCAGTACTTC.

CDR3 amino acids: CASSQATDIAYEQYF. The DNA for the CDR3 is TGCGCCAGCAGCCAAGCTACAGACATCGCCTACGAGCAGTACTTC. The V and J genes are TRBV4-1 and TRBJ2-7; no definite D call. V gave up 1 base and J gave up 2 bases, with 12 bases separating them. Per germline, CDR1 MGHRA and CDR2 YSYEKL. The CDR3 spans 15 residues.

This chain joins TRBV5-8 and TRBJ1-2; TRBD1 is a possible D gene (6 bases). Trimming cost V 2 bases and J 4 bases, with 9 bases left between them. The CDR3 has 13 residues. The V gene's germline CDR1 is SGHTS and CDR2 YDEGEE. In nucleotides, the CDR3 is TGTGCCAGCAGCTTTGGGGGCCTCTATGGCTACACCTTC. This codes for CASSFGGLYGYTF.

This rearrangement joins TRBV2 to TRBJ1-2; a weak D match, TRBD1 (5 bases). Germline CDR1 SNHLY, CDR2 FYNNEI. Trimming removed 10 bases from V and 2 bases from J, with 17 bases in between. CDR3 length equals 14 residues. In DNA, the CDR3 is TGTGCCACCCTATCCTTGACAGTAAACTATGGCTACACCTTC. This gives the protein CATLSLTVNYGYTF.

The V call is TRBV5-5, the J call TRBJ2-3; 7 bases match TRBD2. V was pared by 4 bases and J by 6 bases, with 8 bases of the junction left unmatched. Germline V lookup: CDR1 SGHKS, CDR2 YYEKEE (reference sequence). This CDR3 region has 14 residues. CDR3 sequence (DNA): TGTGCCAGCAGCCCGACTAGCTTCTGGGATACGCAGTATTTT. Translation: CASSPTSFWDTQYF.

The chain links TRBV5-1 to TRBJ1-3, with D possibly being TRBD1 (5 bases). V lost 0 bases and J 4 bases, leaving 11 bases between the germline ends. CDR3 length: 15 amino acids. Per the germline V gene, CDR1 is SGHRS and CDR2 is YFSETQ. In nucleotides, the CDR3 is TGCGCCAGCAGCTTGGACCCTCAGGGCGGAAACACCATATATTTT. Its translation: CASSLDPQGGNTIYF.

The chain employs TRBV2 and TRBJ1-5; 7 bases fit TRBD1. The CDR3 length is 14 residues. The junction had 4 bases not matched to a gene; V was cut back by 5 bases and J by 3 bases. Per the germline V gene, CDR1 is SNHLY and CDR2 is FYNNEI. This chain's CDR3 is CASSLDRANQPQHF. CDR3 in DNA: TGTGCCAGCAGTCTCGACAGGGCCAATCAGCCCCAGCATTTT. Complete variable domain (other parts from reference TRBV2 and TRBJ1-5): EPEVTQTPSHQVTQMGQEVILRCVPISNHLYFYWYRQILGQKVEFLVSFYNNEISEKSEIFDDQFSVERPDGSNFTLKIRSTKLEDSAMYFCASSLDRANQPQHFGDGTRLSIL.

The genes are TRBV28 and TRBJ2-2; TRBD1 matches at 8 bases. Trimming removed 5 bases from V and 8 bases from J; junction bases left unmatched: 13. CDR3 length: 16 amino acids. Looked up from germline, CDR1 is MDHEN and CDR2 is SYDVKM. CDR3 protein: CASSPTGQGAQGELFF. The DNA of the CDR3 is TGTGCCAGCAGTCCCACAGGTCAGGGGGCGCAAGGGGAGCTGTTTTTT. Based on the CDR3 plus reference TRBV28 and TRBJ2-2, the full variable domain is DVKVTQSSRYLVKRTGEKVFLECVQDMDHENMFWYRQDPGLGLRLIYFSYDVKMKEKGDIPEGYSVSREKKERFSLILESASTNQTSMYLCASSPTGQGAQGELFFGEGSRLTVL.

CDR3 coding DNA: TGTGCCACCAGCAGAGCCGACAGGGGGTACACTGAAGCTTTCTTT. Translating it yields CATSRADRGYTEAFF. The rearrangement joins TRBV15 to TRBJ1-1, with 9 nucleotides matching TRBD1. Germline V CDR1 and CDR2: LNHNV, YYDKDF (reference sequence). J lost 3 bases, V lost 1 base, and 3 bases had no gene match. This CDR3 has 15 residues.

The chain recombines TRBV5-4 with TRBJ1-2; no reliable D call. Germline V gene data show CDR1 as SGHNT and CDR2 as YYREEE (reference sequence). V lost 0 bases and J 0 bases, leaving 9 bases between the germline ends. This CDR3 has 15 amino acids. CDR3 nucleotide sequence: TGTGCCAGCAGCTTGGTCGGAACAGCTAACTATGGCTACACCTTC. Translating gives CASSLVGTANYGYTF.

The chain recombines TRBV4-2 with TRBJ2-3; TRBD2 is a possible D gene (6 bases). The CDR3 consists of 14 residues. Between the trimmed V and J ends, which lost 3 bases and 2 bases, there was a span of 9 bases. CDR1 and CDR2 from the germline V gene are LGHNA and YNFKEQ. CDR3 bases: TGTGCCAGCAGCCAGGGGGGTTCCACAGATACGCAGTATTTT. This encodes CASSQGGSTDTQYF.

The chain combines TRBV5-1 with TRBJ1-3; TRBD1 is a possible D gene (6 bases). The CDR3 is 14 residues long. Trimming cost V 4 bases and J 2 bases, with 10 bases left between them. Germline CDR1 reads SGHRS; CDR2 reads YFSETQ. The chain's CDR3 is CASSPDRTGNTIYF. CDR3 DNA: TGCGCCAGCAGCCCCGACAGGACTGGAAACACCATATATTTT.

The gene calls are TRBV19 and TRBJ2-3; D may be TRBD1 (6 bases). V was trimmed by 8 bases and J by 0 bases, leaving 15 bases between them. The CDR3 consists of 15 residues. CDR1 is LNHDA, CDR2 SQIVND, per germline (reference sequence). In nucleotides, the CDR3 is TGTGCCAGTTATTACAGGGCCACGAGCACAGATACGCAGTATTTT. Its protein is CASYYRATSTDTQYF.

The chain joins TRBV5-1 to TRBJ1-6; 8 nucleotides match TRBD1. Trimming took 4 bases from V and 7 from J; bases not matched to a gene: 7. Germline loops: CDR1 SGHRS, CDR2 YFSETQ. The CDR3 length is 15 residues. The CDR3 DNA sequence: TGCGCCAGCAGCCTACCGGGACAGGCCAATTCACCCCTCCACTTT. It translates to CASSLPGQANSPLHF.

The rearrangement uses TRBV19 and TRBJ1-4, with D tentatively TRBD1 (5 bases). The CDR3 is 13 amino acids. The germline gives CDR1 LNHDA, CDR2 SQIVND (reference sequence). Trimming removed 8 bases from V and 6 bases from J, with 13 bases in between. Written as DNA, the CDR3 is TGTGCCAGTTCGCGGGGCCGAGATGAAAAACTGTTTTTT. Translated: CASSRGRDEKLFF.

J is TRBJ2-2 and V is TRBV7-9; 10 nucleotides line up with TRBD1. From germline, CDR1 is SEHNR and CDR2 FQNEAQ (reference sequence). This CDR3 region has 16 residues. After removal of 1 base from V and 5 bases from J, the junction contained 4 bases not matched to a gene. Here the CDR3 reads CASSLDLGQGTGELFF. In DNA form, the CDR3 reads TGTGCCAGCAGCTTAGATTTGGGACAGGGGACCGGGGAGCTGTTTTTT.

This sequence joins TRBV19 and TRBJ2-5, with no clear D. The germline V gene has CDR1 LNHDA and CDR2 SQIVND (reference sequence). The CDR3 runs to 15 residues. The ends were cut back, 1 base at V and 5 bases at J, with 14 bases in the middle. The chain's CDR3 is CASSIGTGSRETQYF. CDR3 nucleotides: TGTGCCAGTAGTATAGGAACTGGTTCTCGGGAGACCCAGTACTTC.

The count of this clone is one. The chain combines TRBV2 with TRBJ1-5; D perhaps matches TRBD1 (6 bases). Germline CDR1 reads SNHLY; CDR2 reads FYNNEI. Trimming took off 7 bases at V and 7 bases at J, with 17 bases between the two ends. This CDR3 comprises 14 residues. The CDR3 here is CASTRQGLIQPQHF. CDR3 nucleotide sequence: TGTGCCAGCACGAGGCAGGGGTTGATCCAGCCCCAGCATTTT.

J is TRBJ2-3 and V is TRBV5-1; the D gene is possibly TRBD1 (5 bases). V lost 4 bases, J lost 6 bases, and 18 bases lay in between. The CDR3 is made up of 15 amino acids. Germline-derived CDR1 and CDR2 are SGHRS and YFSETQ. Written as DNA, the CDR3 is TGCGCCAGCAGCCTACCCCAGGGCTCCAGGGATACGCAGTATTTT. Translation: CASSLPQGSRDTQYF.

V gene TRBV6-1 combines with J gene TRBJ2-3; 10 bases align to TRBD2. The germline V gene encodes CDR1 MNHNS and CDR2 SASEGT. The CDR3 runs 14 residues. Unmatched junction bases numbered 2, after V lost 6 bases and J lost 2 bases. The DNA for the CDR3 is TGTGCCAGCAGCCTAGCGGGGGACACAGATACGCAGTATTTT. Its protein product is CASSLAGDTDTQYF.

The V call is TRBV18, the J call TRBJ1-2; D remains ambiguous. The CDR3 is 16 amino acids. Between the trimmed V and J ends, which lost 3 bases and 3 bases, there was a span of 17 bases. Germline V gives CDR1 KGHSH, CDR2 LQKENI. CDR3 sequence reads: CASSPLAAVVDYGYTF. The CDR3 DNA follows: TGTGCCAGCTCACCCCTAGCGGCGGTGGTCGACTATGGCTACACCTTC.

In DNA form, the CDR3 reads TGTGCCTGGAGTTGGAGGGACACTGAAGCTTTCTTT. Its protein product is CAWSWRDTEAFF. The chain carries TRBV30 and TRBJ1-1; D is unresolved. Germline V CDR1 and CDR2: GTSNPN, SVGIG (reference sequence). CDR3 length: 12 amino acids. The V end lost 2 bases, the J end lost 3 bases, and 7 bases lay between the germline ends. The full variable domain, its missing parts supplied by reference TRBV30 and TRBJ1-1, is SQTIHQWPATLVQPVGSPLSLECTVEGTSNPNLYWYRQAAGRGLQLLFYSVGIGQISSEVPQNLSASRPQDRQFILSSKKLLLSDSGFYLCAWSWRDTEAFFGQGTRLTVV.

CDR3 loop: CASSLSASGLYNEQFF. Here the CDR3 DNA reads TGTGCCAGCAGCTTGTCGGCTAGCGGGTTATACAATGAGCAGTTCTTC. V usage is TRBV5-5 and J usage is TRBJ2-1; 8 nucleotides match TRBD2. This CDR3 has 16 amino acids. Germline trimming cut 1 base from V and 4 bases from J; bases unmatched to any gene: 7. CDR1 SGHKS and CDR2 YYEKEE come from the germline V gene (reference sequence).

The J gene is TRBJ1-4, the V gene TRBV6-5; tentatively, D is TRBD1 (6 bases). V was pared by 5 bases and J by 0 bases, with 10 bases between. The CDR3 is 15 amino acids. Germline CDR1 MNHEY, CDR2 SVGAGI. The CDR3 nucleotides read TGTGCCAGCAGTCCCTCAGGGGCAACTAATGAAAAACTGTTTTTT. Protein: CASSPSGATNEKLFF.

V and J are TRBV18 and TRBJ1-5; 9 bases fit TRBD1. The V gene's germline CDR1 is KGHSH and CDR2 LQKENI. The CDR3 totals 16 residues. With 2 bases clipped from V and 5 bases from J, the junction kept 7 bases outside the gene matches. The CDR3 bases are TGTGCCAGCTCACCAACGACAGGGGGGATGGATCAGCCCCAGCATTTT. Encoded protein: CASSPTTGGMDQPQHF. The complete variable domain, with remaining parts taken from reference TRBV18 and TRBJ1-5, reads NAGVMQNPRHLVRRRGQEARLRCSPMKGHSHVYWYRQLPEEGLKFMVYLQKENIIDESGMPKERFSAEFPKEGPSILRIQQVVRGDSAAYFCASSPTTGGMDQPQHFGDGTRLSIL.